The clone carrying this TCR beta chain was seen only once. Its specificity is unknown. Some clones are missing from TCRdb's copy, which holds only in-frame ones; the method was immunoSEQ multiplex PCR. Here the sample spans 70,000 to 80,000 clones, approximately 94% being singletons. The sample comes from a study of cytomegalovirus exposure and HLA in healthy donors. Study-wide results and limits: According to a later analysis, TCR clusters from the first cohort tended to co-occur in the 90 to 150 validation repertoires. Researchers reported that three CMV-associated chains were confirmed in vitro as CMV antigen-specific.

This CDR3 region has 16 residues. The germline CDR1 and CDR2 sequences are SGHNT and YYREEE (reference sequence). The trim removed 4 bases at V and 4 bases at J, leaving 7 bases unmatched. Among the 90 to 150 subjects of the validation cohort, separate from the approximately 660-subject first cohort, were the donors. Material for sequencing was PBMCs. This TCR was sampled from a woman aged 18-29 years in good health and CMV-seropositive. The V and J genes are TRBV5-4 and TRBJ2-2; 10 bases align to TRBD1. The CDR3 coding sequence is TGTGCCAGCAGCAGATACCGGGACAGGGGCACCGGGGAGCTGTTTTTT. Its protein product is CASSRYRDRGTGELFF. The whole variable domain, filled in from reference TRBV5-4 and TRBJ2-2, reads ETGVTQSPTHLIKTRGQQVTLRCSSQSGHNTVSWYQQALGQGPQFIFQYYREEENGRGNFPPRFSGLQFPNYSSELNVNALELDDSALYLCASSRYRDRGTGELFFGEGSRLTVL.